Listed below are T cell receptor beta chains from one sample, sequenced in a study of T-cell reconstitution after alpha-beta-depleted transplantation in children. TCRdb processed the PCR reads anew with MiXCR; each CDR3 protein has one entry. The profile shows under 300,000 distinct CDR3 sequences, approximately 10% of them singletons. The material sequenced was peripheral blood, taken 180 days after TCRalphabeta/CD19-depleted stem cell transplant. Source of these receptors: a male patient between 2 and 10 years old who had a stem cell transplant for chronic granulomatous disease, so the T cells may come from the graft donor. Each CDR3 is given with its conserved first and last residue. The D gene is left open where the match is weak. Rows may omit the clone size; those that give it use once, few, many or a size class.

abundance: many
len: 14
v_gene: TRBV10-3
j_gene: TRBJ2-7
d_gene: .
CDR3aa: CAISASLTSYEQYF
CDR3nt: TGTGCCATCAGTGCTAGTCTCACTTCCTACGAGCAGTACTTC

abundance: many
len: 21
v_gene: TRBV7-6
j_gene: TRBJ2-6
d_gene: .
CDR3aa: CASSYRSVKRGESSGANVLTF
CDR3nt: TGTGCCAGCAGCTACCGCTCGGTAAAAAGGGGGGAAAGCTCTGGGGCCAACGTCCTGACTTTC

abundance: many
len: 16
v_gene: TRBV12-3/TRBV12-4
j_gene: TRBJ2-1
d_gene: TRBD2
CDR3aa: CASSLGAGARSGEQFF
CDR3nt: TGTGCCAGCAGTTTGGGAGCGGGAGCCCGATCTGGTGAGCAGTTCTTC

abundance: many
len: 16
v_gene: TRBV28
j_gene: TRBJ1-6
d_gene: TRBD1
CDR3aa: CASNLIRGPGNSPLHF
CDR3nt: TGTGCCAGCAACCTCATCAGGGGGCCTGGGAATTCACCCCTCCACTTT

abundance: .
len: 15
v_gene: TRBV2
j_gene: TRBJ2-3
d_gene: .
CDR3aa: CASSEDSRGTDTQYF
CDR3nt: TGTGCCAGCAGTGAAGATAGCAGGGGAACAGATACGCAGTATTTT

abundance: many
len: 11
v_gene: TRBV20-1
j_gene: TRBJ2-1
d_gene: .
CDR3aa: CSADMYNEQFF
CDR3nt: TGCAGTGCCGACATGTACAATGAGCAGTTCTTC

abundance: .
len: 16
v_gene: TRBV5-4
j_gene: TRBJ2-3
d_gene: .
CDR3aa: CASSLGRPLSTDTQYF
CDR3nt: TGTGCCAGCAGCTTGGGACGACCCCTCTCCACAGATACGCAGTATTTT

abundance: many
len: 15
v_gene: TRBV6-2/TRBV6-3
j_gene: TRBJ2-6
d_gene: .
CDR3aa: CASSYSGSGANVLTF
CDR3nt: TGTGCCAGCAGTTACTCGGGGTCTGGGGCCAACGTCCTGACTTTC

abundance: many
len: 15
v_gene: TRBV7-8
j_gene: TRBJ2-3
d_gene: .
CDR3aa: CASSPRSLTTDTQYF
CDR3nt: TGTGCCAGCAGCCCAAGAAGTCTAACCACAGATACGCAGTATTTT

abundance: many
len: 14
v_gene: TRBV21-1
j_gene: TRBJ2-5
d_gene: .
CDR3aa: CASIRSQLQETQYF
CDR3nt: TGTGCCAGCATTAGAAGCCAGCTCCAAGAGACCCAGTACTTC

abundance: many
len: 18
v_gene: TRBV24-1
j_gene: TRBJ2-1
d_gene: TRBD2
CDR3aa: CATSDLPIAGGSYNEQFF
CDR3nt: TGTGCCACCAGTGATCTCCCAATAGCGGGAGGTTCCTACAATGAGCAGTTCTTC

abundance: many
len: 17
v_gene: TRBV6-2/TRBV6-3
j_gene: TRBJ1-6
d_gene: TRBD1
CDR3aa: CASSYSWTGGDNSPLHF
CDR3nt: TGTGCCAGCAGTTACTCCTGGACAGGGGGTGACAATTCACCCCTCCACTTT

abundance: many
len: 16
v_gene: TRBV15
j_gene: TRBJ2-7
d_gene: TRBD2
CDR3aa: CATSPEPDSGGYEQYF
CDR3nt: TGTGCCACCAGCCCGGAACCTGACAGCGGGGGGTACGAGCAGTACTTC

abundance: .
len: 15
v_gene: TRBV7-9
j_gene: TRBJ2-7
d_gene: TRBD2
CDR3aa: CASGGTSGSPYEQYF
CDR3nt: TGTGCCAGCGGCGGGACTAGCGGGAGTCCCTACGAGCAGTACTTC

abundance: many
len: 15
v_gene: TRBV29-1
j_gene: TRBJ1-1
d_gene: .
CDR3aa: CSVAFGGRRNTEAFF
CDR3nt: TGCAGCGTTGCCTTTGGGGGGAGGAGGAACACTGAAGCTTTCTTT

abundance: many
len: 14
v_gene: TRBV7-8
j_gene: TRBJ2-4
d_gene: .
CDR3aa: CASSIDGAKNIQYF
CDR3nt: TGTGCCAGCAGCATTGACGGGGCCAAAAACATTCAGTACTTC

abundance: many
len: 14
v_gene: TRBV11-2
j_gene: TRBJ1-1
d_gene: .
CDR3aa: CASSLDPGGTEAFF
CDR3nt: TGTGCCAGCAGCTTAGACCCCGGTGGCACTGAAGCTTTCTTT

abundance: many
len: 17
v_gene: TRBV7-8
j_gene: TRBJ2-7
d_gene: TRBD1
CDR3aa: CASSKGTGEGREEEQYF
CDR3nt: TGTGCCAGCAGCAAGGGGACAGGGGAGGGACGGGAGGAAGAGCAGTACTTC

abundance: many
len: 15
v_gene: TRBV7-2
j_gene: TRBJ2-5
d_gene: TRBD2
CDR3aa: CASSLVDGGGGTQYF
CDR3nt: TGTGCCAGCAGCTTAGTGGATGGCGGGGGGGGGACCCAGTACTTC

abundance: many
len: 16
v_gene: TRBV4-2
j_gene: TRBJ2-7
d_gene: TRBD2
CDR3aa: CASSQALAGGTYEQYF
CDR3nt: TGTGCCAGCAGCCAAGCACTAGCGGGGGGGACCTACGAGCAGTACTTC

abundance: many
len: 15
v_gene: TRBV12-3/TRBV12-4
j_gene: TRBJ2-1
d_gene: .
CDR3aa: CASSLVRGGYNEQFF
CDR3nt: TGTGCCAGCAGTTTAGTTAGGGGGGGCTACAATGAGCAGTTCTTC

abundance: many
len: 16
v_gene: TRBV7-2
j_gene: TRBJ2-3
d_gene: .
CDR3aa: CASSSYHRGLTDTQYF
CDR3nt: TGTGCCAGCAGCTCTTACCACAGGGGACTCACAGATACGCAGTATTTT

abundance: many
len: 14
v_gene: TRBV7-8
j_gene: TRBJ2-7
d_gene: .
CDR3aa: CASSHEVGGYEQYF
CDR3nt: TGTGCCAGCAGCCACGAGGTCGGGGGATACGAGCAGTACTTC